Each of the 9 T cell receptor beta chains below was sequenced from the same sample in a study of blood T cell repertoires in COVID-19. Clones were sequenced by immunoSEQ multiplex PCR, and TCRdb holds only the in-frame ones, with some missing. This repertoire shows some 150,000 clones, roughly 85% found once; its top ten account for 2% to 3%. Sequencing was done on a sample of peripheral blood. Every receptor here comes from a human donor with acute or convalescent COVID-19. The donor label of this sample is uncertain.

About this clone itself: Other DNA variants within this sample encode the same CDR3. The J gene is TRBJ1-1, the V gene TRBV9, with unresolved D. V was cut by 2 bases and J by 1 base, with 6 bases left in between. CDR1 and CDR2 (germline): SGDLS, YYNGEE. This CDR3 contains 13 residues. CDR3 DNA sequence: TGTGCCAGCAGCGTTGCGCGGAACACTGAAGCTTTCTTT. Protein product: CASSVARNTEAFF.

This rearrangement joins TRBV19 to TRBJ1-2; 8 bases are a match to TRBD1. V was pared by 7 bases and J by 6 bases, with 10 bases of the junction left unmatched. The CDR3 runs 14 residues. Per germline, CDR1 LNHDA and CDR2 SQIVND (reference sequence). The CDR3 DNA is TGTGCCAGTACCCCAGGGGGCGCACAAGATGGCTACACCTTC. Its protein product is CASTPGGAQDGYTF.

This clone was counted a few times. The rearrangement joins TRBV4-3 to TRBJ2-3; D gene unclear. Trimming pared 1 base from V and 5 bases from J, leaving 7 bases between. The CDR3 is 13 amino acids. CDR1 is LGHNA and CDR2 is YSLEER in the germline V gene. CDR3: CASSQGERDTQYF. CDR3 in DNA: TGCGCCAGCAGCCAAGGAGAGAGAGATACGCAGTATTTT.

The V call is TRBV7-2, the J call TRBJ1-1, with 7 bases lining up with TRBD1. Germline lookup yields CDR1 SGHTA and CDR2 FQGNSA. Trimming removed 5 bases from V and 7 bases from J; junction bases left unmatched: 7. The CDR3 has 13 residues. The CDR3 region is CASSGDRANEAFF. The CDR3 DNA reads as TGTGCCAGCAGCGGGGACAGAGCCAATGAAGCTTTCTTT.

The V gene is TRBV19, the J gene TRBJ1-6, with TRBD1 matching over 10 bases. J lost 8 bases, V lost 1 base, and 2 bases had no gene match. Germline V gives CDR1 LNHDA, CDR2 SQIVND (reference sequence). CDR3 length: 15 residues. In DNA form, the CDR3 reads TGTGCCAGTAGTATAGCAGACAGGGGGCATTCACCCCTCCACTTT. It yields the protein CASSIADRGHSPLHF.

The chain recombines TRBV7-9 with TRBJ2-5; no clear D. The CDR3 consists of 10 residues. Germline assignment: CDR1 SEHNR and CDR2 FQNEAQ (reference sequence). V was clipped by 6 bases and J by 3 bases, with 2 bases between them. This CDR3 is CASSKETQYF. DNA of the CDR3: TGTGCCAGCAGTAAAGAGACCCAGTACTTC.

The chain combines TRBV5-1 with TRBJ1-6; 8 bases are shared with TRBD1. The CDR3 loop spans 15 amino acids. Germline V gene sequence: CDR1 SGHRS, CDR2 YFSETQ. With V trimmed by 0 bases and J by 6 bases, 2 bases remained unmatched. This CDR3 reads CASSLEQGGNSPLHF. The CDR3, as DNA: TGCGCCAGCAGCTTGGAACAGGGGGGTAATTCACCCCTCCACTTT.

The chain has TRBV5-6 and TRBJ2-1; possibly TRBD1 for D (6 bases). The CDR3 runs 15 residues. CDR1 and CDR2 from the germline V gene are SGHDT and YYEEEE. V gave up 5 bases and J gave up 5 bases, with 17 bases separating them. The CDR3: CASRSTGPGDNEQFF. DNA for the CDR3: TGTGCCAGCAGGTCTACAGGGCCCGGGGACAATGAGCAGTTCTTC. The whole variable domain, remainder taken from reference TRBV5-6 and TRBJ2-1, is DAGVTQSPTHLIKTRGQQVTLRCSPKSGHDTVSWYQQALGQGPQFIFQYYEEEERQRGNFPDRFSGHQFPNYSSELNVNALLLGDSALYLCASRSTGPGDNEQFFGPGTRLTVL.

In nucleotides, the CDR3 is TGTGCCAGCAGCGTAGATTCCGGTACGCAGTATTTT. As protein: CASSVDSGTQYF. The chain couples TRBV9 to TRBJ2-3, with D unclear. Deletions cut 0 bases from V and 8 bases from J, with 7 bases between. The CDR3 extends over 12 amino acids. Germline V gene sequence: CDR1 SGDLS, CDR2 YYNGEE.